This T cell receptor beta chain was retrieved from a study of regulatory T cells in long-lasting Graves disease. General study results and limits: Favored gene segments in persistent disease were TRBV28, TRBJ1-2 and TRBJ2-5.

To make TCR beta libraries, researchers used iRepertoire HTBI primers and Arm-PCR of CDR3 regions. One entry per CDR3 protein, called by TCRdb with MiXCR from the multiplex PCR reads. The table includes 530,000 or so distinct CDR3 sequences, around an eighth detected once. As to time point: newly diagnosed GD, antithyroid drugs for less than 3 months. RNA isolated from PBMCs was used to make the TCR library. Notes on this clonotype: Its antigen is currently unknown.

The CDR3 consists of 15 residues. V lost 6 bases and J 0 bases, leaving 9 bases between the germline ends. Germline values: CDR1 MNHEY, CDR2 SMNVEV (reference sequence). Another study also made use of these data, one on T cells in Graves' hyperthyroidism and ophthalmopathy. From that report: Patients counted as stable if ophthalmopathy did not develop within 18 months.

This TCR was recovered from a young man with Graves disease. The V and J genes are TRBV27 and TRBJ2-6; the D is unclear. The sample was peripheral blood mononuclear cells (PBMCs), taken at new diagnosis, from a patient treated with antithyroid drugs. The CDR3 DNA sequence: TGTGCCAGCAGCGCAGGCAACTCTGGGGCCAACGTCCTGACTTTC. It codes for CASSAGNSGANVLTF. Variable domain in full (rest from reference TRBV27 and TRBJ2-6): EAQVTQNPRYLITVTGKKLTVTCSQNMNHEYMSWYRQDPGLGLRQIYYSMNVEVTDKGDVPEGYKVSRKEKRNFPLILESPSPNQTSLYFCASSAGNSGANVLTFGAGSRLTVL.